The 9 T cell receptor beta chains below all came from one sample that was sequenced in a study of identifying expanded T cells in peripheral blood. The method was immunoSEQ multiplex PCR; TCRdb's version includes in-frame clones alone and lacks a portion of them. The table includes about 58,000 clones, approximately 89% detected once. The source material was blood. These receptor sequences come from a person aged 18 to 70 in good health.

This clone was seen a single time. The gene calls are TRBV4-2 and TRBJ2-7; TRBD2 aligns across 12 bases. The J segment lost 2 bases and the V segment lost 4 bases, leaving 9 bases of the junction unmatched. The CDR3 totals 17 residues. The germline V gene encodes CDR1 LGHNA and CDR2 YNFKEQ. The CDR3: CASSRSGTSGLAYEQYF. CDR3 DNA sequence: TGTGCCAGCAGCCGTTCCGGGACTAGCGGGCTTGCCTACGAGCAGTACTTC.

The chain joins TRBV28 to TRBJ2-5; weak D call: TRBD1 (5 bases). V was clipped by 3 bases and J by 6 bases, with 11 bases between them. CDR1 MDHEN and CDR2 SYDVKM come from the germline V gene. This CDR3 is built from 13 residues. CDR3 sequence (DNA): TGTGCCAGCAGTTTTCAGGGTTCGCAGACCCAGTACTTC. Translation gives CASSFQGSQTQYF.

The chain employs TRBV18 and TRBJ2-3; tentatively, D is TRBD2 (5 bases). The germline V and J ends were trimmed by 1 base and 2 bases, with 10 bases remaining between them. The germline gives CDR1 KGHSH, CDR2 LQKENI. This CDR3 is built from 15 residues. CDR3 protein: CASSPRRVNTDTQYF. CDR3 nucleotides: TGTGCCAGCTCACCACGGCGGGTAAACACAGATACGCAGTATTTT.

The V and J genes are TRBV7-2 and TRBJ2-7, with D unclear. CDR1 and CDR2 from the germline V gene are SGHTA and FQGNSA. Trimming removed 5 bases from V and 1 base from J, with 6 bases in between. The CDR3 consists of 12 residues. CDR3 sequence: CASSDRSYEQYF. CDR3 in DNA: TGTGCCAGCAGCGACCGTTCCTACGAGCAGTACTTC. Combining the CDR3 with reference TRBV7-2 and TRBJ2-7 gives the whole variable domain GAGVSQSPSNKVTEKGKDVELRCDPISGHTALYWYRQSLGQGLEFLIYFQGNSAPDKSGLPSDRFSAERTGGSVSTLTIQRTQQEDSAVYLCASSDRSYEQYFGPGTRLTVT.

About this clone itself: At one boundary the junction diverges from the germline segment, which might be a read error. V gene TRBV27 combines with J gene TRBJ2-7; no firm D call. The CDR3 is 13 residues long. Germline assignment: CDR1 MNHEY and CDR2 SMNVEV (reference sequence). The CDR3 region has the DNA TGTGCCAGCAGTATATCCAGCTGGGGCGAGCAGTACTTC. It specifies CASSISSWGEQYF.

J is TRBJ2-7 and V is TRBV4-3; D is undetermined. The CDR3 runs 15 residues. V was shortened by 3 bases and J by 4 bases, with 16 bases between the two germline ends. Per germline, CDR1 LGHNA and CDR2 YSLEER. CDR3 DNA sequence: TGCGCCAGCAGCCAGGATTATGCGCAGAATTACGAGCAGTACTTC. Its translation: CASSQDYAQNYEQYF.

The chain carries TRBV15 and TRBJ2-3; no clear D. V gave up 1 base and J gave up 7 bases, with 6 bases separating them. CDR3 size: 12 residues. Germline-derived CDR1 and CDR2 are LNHNV and YYDKDF (reference sequence). The CDR3 DNA sequence: TGTGCCACCAGCAGAGTCCGGAATACGCAGTATTTT. This encodes CATSRVRNTQYF.

This chain uses TRBV5-1 with TRBJ2-2; no firm D call. The CDR3 covers 12 residues. Trimming left V 6 bases short and J 4 bases short, with 7 bases between. Germline-derived CDR1 and CDR2 are SGHRS and YFSETQ. This CDR3 is CASISTTGELFF. The CDR3 DNA sequence: TGCGCCAGCATTAGTACCACCGGGGAGCTGTTTTTT.

This sequence joins TRBV18 and TRBJ1-4; no firm D call. This CDR3 spans 15 amino acids. The ends were cut back, 6 bases at V and 0 bases at J, with 11 bases in the middle. Germline CDR1 KGHSH, CDR2 LQKENI. The CDR3 coding sequence is TGTGCCAGCTCTCGAGGACCCACAACTAATGAAAAACTGTTTTTT. Translation gives CASSRGPTTNEKLFF.